This TCR beta chain comes out of a study of cytomegalovirus exposure and HLA in healthy donors. Study-wide context: The study's early data release held roughly 91 million unique TCRs from HLA-typed donors. Study-level findings and limits: A later analysis showed that HLA-associated TCR beta chains had undergone more clonal expansion than equally common others.

Use of 60 Vbeta and 13 Jbeta primers characterized the PCR. Study processing details: Unique TCR beta chains totaled some 88 million in a later count, with approximately 10 million of them shared. Profiling relied on immunoSEQ multiplex PCR, and the TCRdb table lists in-frame clones only, not all of them. The V and J calls and the clone size are those of that table, but D and trimming were determined from the DNA. This sample carries more than 75,000 clones, approximately 74% of them seen once, and the ten largest clones take 6.2%. Germline V gives CDR1 GTSNPN, CDR2 SVGIG (reference sequence). The CDR3 sequence is 13 residues long. V lost 2 bases, J lost 11 bases, and 18 bases lay in between. Concerning this clone itself: Its antigen remains unknown.

This receptor was taken from a woman between 45 and 65 years old in good health and CMV-seropositive. Sample: PBMCs. The chain is built from TRBV30 and TRBJ1-1, with D uncertain. The CDR3 nucleotides read TGTGCCTGGAGTCCACTAGGCCCTTTCAGGGCTTTCTTT. It translates to CAWSPLGPFRAFF.